Listed here are 10 T cell receptor beta chains from one sample, sequenced in a study of beta chain features in type 1 diabetes. Sequenced material consisted of expressed TCRB transcripts (all of the isolated RNA was reverse transcribed). Data came from immunoSEQ multiplex PCR; TCRdb stores just in-frame clones and leaves some out. The table shows roughly 300,000 clones, with roughly 8% occurring only once. Sequenced material: central memory CD4+ T cells from blood. These receptors all stem from a woman aged 18-30 years in good health.

The chain has TRBV4-3 and TRBJ2-5; 9 bases fit TRBD2. Germline CDR1 LGHNA, CDR2 YSLEER. V trimming: 1 base; J trimming: 5 bases; junction bases outside the gene matches: 8. The CDR3 totals 16 residues. The CDR3 nucleotides read TGCGCCAGCAGCCAAGGAGGCGCGGGAGGGGGTGAGACCCAGTACTTC. Amino acids: CASSQGGAGGGETQYF.

This chain joins TRBV15 and TRBJ2-3; 11 bases agree with TRBD1. The CDR3 extends over 15 amino acids. V was clipped by 7 bases and J by 7 bases; unmatched bases: 10. CDR1 is LNHNV and CDR2 is YYDKDF in the germline V gene (reference sequence). As DNA, the CDR3 is TGTGCCACCACCACGAAGGACAGGGGGCCGAATACGCAGTATTTT. Translating gives CATTTKDRGPNTQYF.

V and J are TRBV7-2 and TRBJ2-1; 9 nucleotides match TRBD1. J was trimmed by 0 bases and V by 0 bases; bases with no gene match: 15. Germline loops: CDR1 SGHTA, CDR2 FQGNSA. This CDR3 region has 21 residues. The DNA for the CDR3 is TGTGCCAGCAGCTTAGCTAGGGGGACAGGGTACCATCAGAGCTCCTACAATGAGCAGTTCTTC. Protein product: CASSLARGTGYHQSSYNEQFF.

The chain links TRBV28 to TRBJ2-5, with a tentative D call TRBD2 (6 bases). Trimming took 5 bases from V and 1 from J, leaving 17 bases between them. CDR1 MDHEN and CDR2 SYDVKM come from the germline V gene. The CDR3 sequence is 16 residues long. CDR3 amino acids: CASSEQPGELQETQYF. For the CDR3, the DNA is TGTGCCAGCAGTGAACAGCCGGGAGAACTCCAAGAGACCCAGTACTTC. Using reference TRBV28 and TRBJ2-5 for the parts outside the CDR3, the full variable domain is DVKVTQSSRYLVKRTGEKVFLECVQDMDHENMFWYRQDPGLGLRLIYFSYDVKMKEKGDIPEGYSVSREKKERFSLILESASTNQTSMYLCASSEQPGELQETQYFGPGTRLLVL.

The table lists this clone with many counts. This chain connects TRBV11-2 to TRBJ2-2; D may be TRBD2 (5 bases). This CDR3 is built from 15 residues. Germline V CDR1 and CDR2: SGHAT, FQNNGV. The V gene lost 1 base and the J gene lost 4 bases, with 10 bases spanning the gap. The CDR3 region has the DNA TGTGCCAGCAGCTTAGGAGGGCTAGGCACCGGGGAGCTGTTTTTT. This translates into CASSLGGLGTGELFF.

This clone came up a few times. This chain joins TRBV7-2 and TRBJ2-5; D is unresolved. In germline, CDR1 is SGHTA, CDR2 FQGNSA. Trimming shortened V by 2 bases and J by 2 bases, and 15 bases separated the two germline ends. This CDR3 is built from 16 residues. The CDR3 region has the DNA TGTGCCAGCAGCTTATCTTCATCACCAACACAAGAGACCCAGTACTTC. Translated: CASSLSSSPTQETQYF.

This clone occurred a few times. The chain employs TRBV4-3 and TRBJ2-5; D may correspond to TRBD1 or TRBD2 (6 bases each). The V gene's germline CDR1 is LGHNA and CDR2 YSLEER. The length of the CDR3 is 16 residues. Trimming removed 1 base at V and 5 bases at J, with 17 bases between. For the CDR3, the DNA is TGCGCCAGCAGCCAAGGAAGGGGGGCCAATTCTGAGACCCAGTACTTC. Translated, it gives CASSQGRGANSETQYF.

This clone was observed many times. The chain uses TRBV10-3 and TRBJ2-3, with a tentative D call TRBD2 (6 bases). V lost 8 bases to trimming and J lost 4 bases, with 13 bases between them. Germline V gene sequence: CDR1 ENHRY, CDR2 SYGVKD. The CDR3 runs 13 residues. This CDR3 reads CAISPGAADTQYF. The CDR3 DNA reads TGTGCCATCTCTCCGGGAGCGGCAGATACGCAGTATTTT.

The chain uses TRBV10-3 and TRBJ2-1, with unresolved D. Germline V lookup: CDR1 ENHRY, CDR2 SYGVKD. CDR3 length: 14 residues. With 0 bases removed from V and 5 bases from J, the gap between germline ends came to 8 bases. This CDR3 is CAISESTQNNEQFF. DNA for the CDR3: TGTGCCATCAGTGAGTCCACACAGAACAATGAGCAGTTCTTC.

The V call is TRBV4-2, the J call TRBJ2-1; 8 bases match TRBD2. This CDR3 is 15 amino acids long. The germline gives CDR1 LGHNA, CDR2 YNFKEQ. V was clipped by 5 bases and J by 2 bases; unmatched bases: 5. The CDR3 loop reads CASSSTSGTYNEQFF. CDR3 DNA: TGTGCCAGCAGCTCTACTAGCGGAACCTACAATGAGCAGTTCTTC.